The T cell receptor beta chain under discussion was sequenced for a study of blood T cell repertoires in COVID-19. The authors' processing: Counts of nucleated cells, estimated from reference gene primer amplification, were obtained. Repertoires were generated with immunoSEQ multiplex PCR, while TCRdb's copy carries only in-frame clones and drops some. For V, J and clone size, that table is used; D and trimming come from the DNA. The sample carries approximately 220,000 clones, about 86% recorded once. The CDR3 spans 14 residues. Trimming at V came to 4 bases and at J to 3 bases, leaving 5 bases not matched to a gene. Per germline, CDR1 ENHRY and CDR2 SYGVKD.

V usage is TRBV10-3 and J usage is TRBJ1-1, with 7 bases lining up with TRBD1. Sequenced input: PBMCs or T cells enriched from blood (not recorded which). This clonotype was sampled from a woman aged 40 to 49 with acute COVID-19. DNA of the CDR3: TGTGCCATCAGTGCCTCTCAGGGGGACACTGAAGCTTTCTTT. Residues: CAISASQGDTEAFF.